This T cell receptor (beta chain) was captured in a study of T cell responses to AZD1222 COVID-19 vaccine. The V segment lost 6 bases and the J segment 3 bases; nucleotides outside the gene matches: 4. Looked up from germline, CDR1 is MNHEY and CDR2 is SVGAGI. The CDR3 loop spans 14 amino acids. Overall study results and limits: Clonal diversity was possibly underestimated, and the donors were mostly white British, with more females. In all cases, repertoires were sampled only after the peak T cell response. Among AZD1222 vaccinees, only six or seven were seropositive at baseline.

Profiling relied on immunoSEQ multiplex PCR, and the TCRdb table lists in-frame clones only, not all of them. The sample shows 120,000 to 150,000 clones, 89% of them seen only once. Note on this clone: As yet, its antigen is unknown.

The genes are TRBV6-5 and TRBJ1-1, with TRBD1 matching over 10 bases. The source of this sequence is an adult in good health. Sequences were derived from peripheral blood, sampled on day 0 of AZD1222 vaccination. The CDR3 DNA sequence: TGTGCCAGCAGATCAGACAGGGGGCACACTGAAGCTTTCTTT. Translating gives CASRSDRGHTEAFF.